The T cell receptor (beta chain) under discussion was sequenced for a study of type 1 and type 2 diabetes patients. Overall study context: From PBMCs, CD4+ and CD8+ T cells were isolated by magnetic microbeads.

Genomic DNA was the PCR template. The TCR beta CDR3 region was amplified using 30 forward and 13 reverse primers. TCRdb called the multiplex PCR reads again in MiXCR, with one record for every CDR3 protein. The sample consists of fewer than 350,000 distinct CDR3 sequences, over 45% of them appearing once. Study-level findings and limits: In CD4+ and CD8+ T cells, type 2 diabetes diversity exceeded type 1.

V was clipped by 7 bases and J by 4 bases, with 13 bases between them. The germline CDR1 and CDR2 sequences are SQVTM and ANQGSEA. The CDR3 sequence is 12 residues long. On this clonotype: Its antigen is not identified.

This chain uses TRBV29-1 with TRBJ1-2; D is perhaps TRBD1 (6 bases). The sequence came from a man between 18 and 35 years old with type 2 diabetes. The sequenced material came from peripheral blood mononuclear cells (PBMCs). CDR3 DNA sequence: TGCAGCGCTGGGACATCGGCCTATGGCTACACCTTC. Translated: CSAGTSAYGYTF.